This T cell receptor (beta chain) was recorded in a study of blood T cell repertoires in COVID-19. Authors' analysis steps: Reference gene primer amplification gave nucleated cell count estimates. TCRdb's table, derived via immunoSEQ multiplex PCR, lists solely in-frame clones and lacks some. V, J and clone size are taken as reported in that table, and D and trimming were inferred from the DNA itself. The sample has around 300,000 clones; about nine tenths are singletons. In Seattle, patients joined the study during active infection and were tracked longitudinally. Germline-derived CDR1 and CDR2 are MRHNA and SNTAGT. The CDR3 is 18 residues long. After removal of 7 bases from V and 5 bases from J, the junction contained 17 bases not matched to a gene.

The J gene is TRBJ2-3, the V gene TRBV6-4; 11 bases map to TRBD2. Sequenced input: peripheral blood. This receptor was taken from a woman younger than 45 with COVID-19, enrolled during active disease. CDR3: CASTLLPTSGRVEDTQYF. The DNA of the CDR3 is TGTGCCAGCACCCTACTCCCTACTAGCGGGAGAGTGGAAGATACGCAGTATTTT.